This TCR beta chain stems from a study of identical twins. Unique molecular identifiers were present on the cDNA, and a universal primer site came from template switching. TCRdb reprocessed the 5' RACE reads with MiXCR, giving one entry per CDR3 protein. The data hold hundreds of thousands of distinct CDR3 sequences, with 6.1% observed a single time. CDR1 and CDR2 (germline): MNHNS, SASEGT. The CDR3 runs to 15 residues. V lost 6 bases and J lost 7; bases outside the gene matches: 13. The table lists this clonotype with many counts. The sequencing input was naive T cells sorted from blood. The chain employs TRBV6-1 and TRBJ2-7; 9 positions match TRBD2. The origin of this receptor is a man younger than 35 in good health. CDR3 residues: CASSQVSSGMGEQYF. The CDR3 region has the DNA TGTGCCAGCAGCCAAGTATCTAGCGGGATGGGAGAGCAGTACTTC.